The TCR beta chain described here comes from a study of blood T cell repertoires in COVID-19. Overall study context: The cDNA or gDNA used as material had been derived from T cells, B-cell-depleted T cells, or PBMCs.

Individuals drawn from 24 US areas were roughly 18 to 95 years old. Two negative PCRs, clearance, or symptom resolution had been documented for recovered Cohort 3 donors. Deletions cut 1 base from V and 8 bases from J, with 14 bases between. This CDR3 has 14 residues. From germline, CDR1 is SEHNR and CDR2 FQNEAQ (reference sequence). Study processing details: Using reference gene primer amplification, nucleated cell counts were estimated. Clones were sequenced by immunoSEQ multiplex PCR, and TCRdb holds only the in-frame ones, with some missing. That table supplies the V and J calls and clone size; D and trimming were determined from the DNA. This table holds approximately 400,000 clones, 87% found once.

Specimen: PBMCs or T cells enriched from blood (not recorded which). This receptor was identified in a man in his thirties or forties who had recovered from COVID-19. V and J are TRBV7-9 and TRBJ1-2; the D gene is possibly TRBD1 (5 bases). This CDR3 is CASSLGIGARGYTF. In DNA, the CDR3 is TGTGCCAGCAGCTTAGGGATAGGGGCCAGGGGCTACACCTTC.